The 30 T cell receptor beta chains in this list originate from one sample, sequenced in a study of cytomegalovirus exposure and HLA in healthy donors. The PCR contained 60 Vbeta and 13 Jbeta primers. Sequencing was performed with immunoSEQ multiplex PCR; in TCRdb, only in-frame clones are kept and a portion is missing. Of approximately 170,000 clones listed, over 80% were seen once; the top ten hold 4.5%. Source material: PBMCs. The receptors originated from a woman aged 45-59 years in good health and CMV-seropositive.

This clone is a singleton in its sample. The chain joins TRBV4-1 to TRBJ1-1; no definite D call. Trimming removed 2 bases from V and 0 bases from J, with 7 bases in between. This CDR3 spans 14 amino acids. CDR1 and CDR2 (germline): MGHRA, YSYEKL. CDR3 sequence (DNA): TGCGCCAGCAGCCAAACACAGTTGAACACTGAAGCTTTCTTT. Its protein is CASSQTQLNTEAFF.

The chain recombines TRBV4-2 with TRBJ1-6; D perhaps matches TRBD1 (5 bases). The CDR3 extends over 16 amino acids. Per the germline V gene, CDR1 is LGHNA and CDR2 is YNFKEQ. V lost 4 bases to trimming and J lost 5 bases, with 15 bases between them. The CDR3 nucleotides read TGTGCCAGCAGCCTTGAATGGGACTCTCATAATTCACCCCTCCACTTT. It is translated as CASSLEWDSHNSPLHF.

A few counts support this clone. V usage is TRBV10-3 and J usage is TRBJ1-1; TRBD1 matches at 9 bases. V gave up 5 bases and J gave up 3 bases; unmatched junction bases: 7. Germline V gives CDR1 ENHRY, CDR2 SYGVKD. The CDR3 totals 15 residues. The CDR3: CAISRGTGRDTEAFF. As DNA, the CDR3 is TGTGCCATCAGTCGAGGGACAGGGAGGGACACTGAAGCTTTCTTT.

A few counts support this clone. The genes are TRBV30 and TRBJ1-4, with 7 bases identical to TRBD1. V was clipped by 5 bases and J by 6 bases; unmatched bases: 9. Germline lookup yields CDR1 GTSNPN and CDR2 SVGIG (reference sequence). The CDR3 covers 14 residues. Here the CDR3 reads CAWSQGHRDEKLFF. DNA for the CDR3: TGTGCCTGGTCACAGGGGCATAGGGATGAAAAACTGTTTTTT. Combining the CDR3 with reference TRBV30 and TRBJ1-4 gives the whole variable domain SQTIHQWPATLVQPVGSPLSLECTVEGTSNPNLYWYRQAAGRGLQLLFYSVGIGQISSEVPQNLSASRPQDRQFILSSKKLLLSDSGFYLCAWSQGHRDEKLFFGSGTQLSVL.

The V call is TRBV29-1, the J call TRBJ2-5, with D possibly TRBD1 on 5 matching bases. With 5 bases removed from V and 1 base from J, the gap between germline ends came to 20 bases. CDR1 is SQVTM, CDR2 ANQGSEA, per germline. This CDR3 has 16 amino acids. The CDR3 DNA sequence: TGCAGCGTTTGTACGGTTTTAGGACACCTCCAAGAGACCCAGTACTTC. It translates to CSVCTVLGHLQETQYF.

CDR3 sequence reads: CACKRDRGSGNTIYF. CDR3 nucleotides: TGTGCCTGCAAAAGGGACAGGGGATCTGGAAACACCATATATTTT. The gene calls are TRBV30 and TRBJ1-3, with 10 bases matching TRBD1. CDR3 length equals 15 residues. Trimming at V came to 6 bases and at J to 1 base, leaving 6 bases not matched to a gene. CDR1 is GTSNPN, CDR2 SVGIG, per germline (reference sequence).

The chain combines TRBV6-5 with TRBJ2-7, with 8 positions matching TRBD1. The CDR3 length is 14 residues. Per germline, CDR1 MNHEY and CDR2 SVGAGI. The ends lost 6 bases at V and 3 bases at J; junction bases unmatched: 7. CDR3 residues: CASRRPGQDYEQYF. CDR3 sequence (DNA): TGTGCCAGCAGACGTCCGGGACAGGACTACGAGCAGTACTTC.

The chain combines TRBV6-1 with TRBJ2-1; possible D gene TRBD2, 5 bases. The V gene's germline CDR1 is MNHNS and CDR2 SASEGT. V was cut by 0 bases and J by 7 bases, with 25 bases left in between. The CDR3 loop spans 19 amino acids. The DNA for the CDR3 is TGTGCCAGCAGTGAAGCCCCCGAGAGCCCGGGGATCCTTTGGAATGAGCAGTTCTTC. Protein: CASSEAPESPGILWNEQFF.

The V call is TRBV5-6, the J call TRBJ2-2; TRBD2 is a possible D gene (5 bases). The germline V gene encodes CDR1 SGHDT and CDR2 YYEEEE. This CDR3 is 15 amino acids long. With 6 bases removed from V and 6 bases from J, the gap between germline ends came to 18 bases. CDR3 region: CASNRWKLVSGELFF. As DNA, the CDR3 is TGTGCCAGCAACCGATGGAAACTAGTATCCGGGGAGCTGTTTTTT.

The chain employs TRBV9 and TRBJ2-7, with D tentatively TRBD1 (6 bases). This CDR3 region has 13 residues. The germline V gene encodes CDR1 SGDLS and CDR2 YYNGEE. Between the trimmed V and J ends, which lost 4 bases and 4 bases, there was a span of 12 bases. CDR3 residues: CASSKLQGYEQYF. The CDR3 bases are TGTGCCAGCAGCAAATTACAGGGATACGAGCAGTACTTC.

The V call is TRBV4-3, the J call TRBJ2-5, with 11 bases matching TRBD1. V lost 0 bases, J lost 4 bases, and 13 bases stayed unmatched. There are 19 residues in the CDR3. Per germline, CDR1 LGHNA and CDR2 YSLEER. The CDR3 here is CASSQDLGEGTGGLETQYF. In nucleotides, the CDR3 is TGCGCCAGCAGCCAAGATCTTGGGGAGGGGACAGGGGGTTTAGAGACCCAGTACTTC.

The V gene is TRBV5-4, the J gene TRBJ1-2; a weak D match, TRBD1 (6 bases). V lost 2 bases and J lost 6, with 8 bases in between. The CDR3 length is 12 residues. Germline V CDR1 and CDR2: SGHNT, YYREEE (reference sequence). DNA for the CDR3: TGTGCCAGCAGCTTACAGGGAAATGGCTACACCTTC. Its translation is CASSLQGNGYTF. The full variable domain, completed using reference TRBV5-4 and TRBJ1-2, is ETGVTQSPTHLIKTRGQQVTLRCSSQSGHNTVSWYQQALGQGPQFIFQYYREEENGRGNFPPRFSGLQFPNYSSELNVNALELDDSALYLCASSLQGNGYTFGSGTRLTVV.

The V gene is TRBV4-1, the J gene TRBJ1-5, with TRBD1 as a possible D gene (6 bases). Trimming took 4 bases from V and 7 from J, leaving 23 bases between them. Germline V lookup: CDR1 MGHRA, CDR2 YSYEKL. CDR3 length equals 17 residues. The CDR3 sequence is CASSPQTGKGGGQPQHF. DNA for the CDR3: TGCGCCAGCAGCCCACAAACAGGGAAAGGGGGGGGGCAGCCCCAGCATTTT.

The chain carries TRBV5-1 and TRBJ2-5; no clear D. The CDR3 length is 12 residues. Between the trimmed V and J ends, which lost 5 bases and 0 bases, there was a span of 5 bases. Germline CDR1 SGHRS, CDR2 YFSETQ. CDR3 sequence (DNA): TGCGCCAGCAGTCGGTACCAAGAGACCCAGTACTTC. Residues: CASSRYQETQYF. Variable domain in full (rest from reference TRBV5-1 and TRBJ2-5): KAGVTQTPRYLIKTRGQQVTLSCSPISGHRSVSWYQQTPGQGLQFLFEYFSETQRNKGNFPGRFSGRQFSNSRSEMNVSTLELGDSALYLCASSRYQETQYFGPGTRLLVL.

This chain uses TRBV7-2 with TRBJ2-3; 11 nucleotides match TRBD2. The CDR3 has 16 amino acids. Germline V gene data show CDR1 as SGHTA and CDR2 as FQGNSA. V was pared by 7 bases and J by 2 bases, with 8 bases of the junction left unmatched. CDR3 residues: CASNIAGGLTTDTQYF. The CDR3 region has the DNA TGTGCCAGCAACATAGCGGGAGGGCTAACCACAGATACGCAGTATTTT.

This chain links TRBV7-9 with TRBJ1-1; D call uncertain. CDR3 length: 11 amino acids. V was shortened by 6 bases and J by 7 bases, with 9 bases between the two germline ends. In germline, CDR1 is SEHNR, CDR2 FQNEAQ (reference sequence). CDR3: CASSSGSEAFF. In nucleotides, the CDR3 is TGTGCCAGCAGTTCCGGGAGTGAAGCTTTCTTT.

The V and J genes are TRBV5-4 and TRBJ2-7; tentatively, D is TRBD1 (6 bases). Trimming pared 0 bases from V and 5 bases from J, leaving 9 bases between. The germline gives CDR1 SGHNT, CDR2 YYREEE (reference sequence). CDR3 length: 13 amino acids. Here the CDR3 reads CASSLVGGDEQYF. In DNA form, the CDR3 reads TGTGCCAGCAGCTTGGTAGGGGGTGACGAGCAGTACTTC.

The chain joins TRBV11-2 to TRBJ2-7; 7 nucleotides agree with TRBD1. Germline V gene sequence: CDR1 SGHAT, CDR2 FQNNGV. V dropped 4 bases and J dropped 5; count of bases not matched to a gene: 5. The CDR3 extends over 13 amino acids. The CDR3 DNA follows: TGTGCCAGCAGCTCTGACAGGGCCAACGAGCAGTACTTC. This encodes CASSSDRANEQYF.

This chain joins TRBV7-2 and TRBJ1-3; D may be TRBD1 (5 bases). The CDR3 loop spans 17 amino acids. Deletions cut 1 base from V and 4 bases from J, with 17 bases between. The V gene's germline CDR1 is SGHTA and CDR2 FQGNSA. For the CDR3, the DNA is TGTGCCAGCAGCTTAGAGTCAGGGCTTTCTCTAGGAAACACCATATATTTT. Translation gives CASSLESGLSLGNTIYF.

The chain uses TRBV4-2 and TRBJ2-5; 10 nucleotides agree with TRBD2. Germline V gene lookup returns CDR1 LGHNA and CDR2 YNFKEQ. CDR3 length equals 15 residues. Trimming removed 2 bases from V and 5 bases from J; junction bases left unmatched: 5. The CDR3 loop reads CASSQLAGGGETQYF. The CDR3 nucleotides read TGTGCCAGCAGCCAATTAGCGGGAGGCGGGGAGACCCAGTACTTC.

The rearrangement links TRBV27 to TRBJ1-2; 8 bases map to TRBD1. This CDR3 is 19 amino acids long. V was clipped by 4 bases and J by 3 bases; unmatched bases: 19. The germline V gene encodes CDR1 MNHEY and CDR2 SMNVEV (reference sequence). CDR3 amino acids: CASSSYRDRSTGTDYGYTF. DNA for the CDR3: TGTGCCAGCAGTTCCTACCGGGACAGGAGCACGGGCACTGACTATGGCTACACCTTC.

This clone was counted a few times. The chain couples TRBV5-1 to TRBJ1-1, with 7 bases aligning to TRBD1. Unmatched junction bases numbered 4, after V lost 0 bases and J lost 5 bases. This CDR3 is built from 14 residues. The germline V gene has CDR1 SGHRS and CDR2 YFSETQ. CDR3 residues: CASSLGTGVTEAFF. Here the CDR3 DNA reads TGCGCCAGCAGCTTGGGAACAGGGGTGACTGAAGCTTTCTTT.

The J gene is TRBJ2-1, the V gene TRBV4-1; D call uncertain. This CDR3 comprises 12 residues. Trimming cost V 4 bases and J 7 bases, with 8 bases left between them. Germline assignment: CDR1 MGHRA and CDR2 YSYEKL. CDR3: CASSPNRNEQFF. CDR3 in DNA: TGCGCCAGCAGCCCAAACAGAAATGAGCAGTTCTTC.

The rearrangement joins TRBV4-3 to TRBJ2-3; D is possibly TRBD2 (5 bases). V was cut by 0 bases and J by 1 base, with 11 bases left in between. Germline-derived CDR1 and CDR2 are LGHNA and YSLEER. The CDR3 has 16 amino acids. The DNA of the CDR3 is TGCGCCAGCAGCCAAGATCTGAGCGGACGCACAGATACGCAGTATTTT. Translated, it gives CASSQDLSGRTDTQYF.

This clone was counted once. The gene calls are TRBV9 and TRBJ1-1; a possible D gene is TRBD1 (5 bases). The V end was cut by 3 bases, the J end by 1 base, with 10 bases between. This CDR3 has 14 residues. The germline V gene has CDR1 SGDLS and CDR2 YYNGEE. CDR3 in amino acids: CASSAAQGNTEAFF. The DNA of the CDR3 is TGTGCCAGCAGCGCCGCGCAGGGGAACACTGAAGCTTTCTTT.

The rearrangement joins TRBV7-3 to TRBJ1-1; 7 bases are shared with TRBD1. Germline trimming cut 3 bases from V and 0 bases from J; bases unmatched to any gene: 4. This CDR3 contains 15 residues. CDR1 and CDR2 (germline): SGHTA, FQGTGA. CDR3 nucleotide sequence: TGTGCCAGCAGCTTGGCAGGGGGATTGAACACTGAAGCTTTCTTT. Translation gives CASSLAGGLNTEAFF.

The chain couples TRBV7-9 to TRBJ1-5; tentatively, D is TRBD1 (5 bases). CDR1 SEHNR and CDR2 FQNEAQ come from the germline V gene (reference sequence). The CDR3 is 14 amino acids. Trimming cost V 2 bases and J 7 bases, with 12 bases left between them. The CDR3 DNA follows: TGTGCCAGCAGCTTACAGGGACTCAACCAGCCCCAGCATTTT. It yields the protein CASSLQGLNQPQHF.

The sample holds one count of this clone. The rearrangement uses TRBV7-6 and TRBJ2-2, with 10 nucleotides matching TRBD2. V shed 5 bases, J shed 2 bases, and the junction held 8 bases outside the gene matches. This CDR3 is built from 17 residues. In germline, CDR1 is SGHVS, CDR2 FNYEAQ. The CDR3 bases are TGTGCCAGCAGCCCCTCCTTAGCGGGAGGAAACACCGGGGAGCTGTTTTTT. Translating it yields CASSPSLAGGNTGELFF.

The chain combines TRBV19 with TRBJ1-5; a weak D match, TRBD1 (5 bases). CDR1 LNHDA and CDR2 SQIVND come from the germline V gene (reference sequence). CDR3 size: 15 residues. The V end was cut by 2 bases, the J end by 7 bases, with 15 bases between. In DNA form, the CDR3 reads TGTGCCAGTAGTATACACCAGGGAGGAGAACAGCCCCAGCATTTT. Its protein is CASSIHQGGEQPQHF.

This chain links TRBV7-2 with TRBJ2-6, with 7 positions matching TRBD1. V gave up 4 bases and J gave up 0 bases; unmatched junction bases: 9. The germline gives CDR1 SGHTA, CDR2 FQGNSA. CDR3 size: 18 residues. This chain's CDR3 is CASSSIPGQLSGANVLTF. The CDR3, as DNA: TGTGCCAGCAGCTCGATCCCGGGACAGCTCTCTGGGGCCAACGTCCTGACTTTC.